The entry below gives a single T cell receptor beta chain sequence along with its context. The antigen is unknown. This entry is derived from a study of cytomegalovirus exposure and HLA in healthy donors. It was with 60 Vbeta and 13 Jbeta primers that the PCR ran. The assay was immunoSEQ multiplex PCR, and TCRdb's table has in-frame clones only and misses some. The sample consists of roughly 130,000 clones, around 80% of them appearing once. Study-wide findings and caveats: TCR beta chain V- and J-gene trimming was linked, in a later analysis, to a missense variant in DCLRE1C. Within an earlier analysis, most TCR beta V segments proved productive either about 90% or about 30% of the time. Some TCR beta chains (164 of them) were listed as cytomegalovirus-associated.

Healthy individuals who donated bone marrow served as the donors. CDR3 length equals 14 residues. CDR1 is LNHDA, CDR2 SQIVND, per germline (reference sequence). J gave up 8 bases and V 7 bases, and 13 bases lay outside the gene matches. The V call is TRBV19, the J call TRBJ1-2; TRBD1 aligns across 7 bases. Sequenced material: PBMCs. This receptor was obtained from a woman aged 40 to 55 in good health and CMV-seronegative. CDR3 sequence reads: CASTVRGIREGYTF. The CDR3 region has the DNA TGTGCCAGTACGGTCAGGGGGATCCGGGAGGGCTACACCTTC.